The 27 T cell receptor beta chains below were found in one sample sequenced in a study of T cells in Graves' hyperthyroidism and ophthalmopathy. Amplified regions were TCR beta CDR3 sequences from RNA transcripts. When the TCR CDR3 underwent first-round RT-PCR, the HTBI primer set was used. Via MiXCR, TCRdb re-called the multiplex PCR reads, giving one row per CDR3 protein. Here the sample spans about 600,000 distinct CDR3 sequences, 12% to 15% being singletons. The sample taken for sequencing was blood. Receptors were obtained from a woman under 30 with Graves' ophthalmopathy.

This clonotype was counted many times. V usage is TRBV27 and J usage is TRBJ1-1; tentative D call: TRBD1 (5 bases). This CDR3 has 13 residues. V lost 2 bases and J 6 bases, leaving 10 bases between the germline ends. Germline loops: CDR1 MNHEY, CDR2 SMNVEV (reference sequence). The CDR3 nucleotides read TGTGCCAGCAGTTTACAGGGTGATTCTGAAGCTTTCTTT. This gives the protein CASSLQGDSEAFF.

This clonotype has a count of ten or more. The CDR3: CASSLSALTGGRETQYF. CDR3 bases: TGTGCCAGCAGTTTATCCGCCTTGACAGGGGGTAGAGAGACCCAGTACTTC. This chain connects TRBV28 to TRBJ2-5; 9 nucleotides align to TRBD1. Losses at the gene ends were 1 base for V and 4 bases for J; bases not matched to a gene: 10. Germline V gives CDR1 MDHEN, CDR2 SYDVKM. CDR3 length: 17 amino acids.

The chain combines TRBV20-1 with TRBJ1-1, with 10 nucleotides matching TRBD1. V shed 6 bases and J 4 bases; nucleotides not matched to a gene: 8. CDR1 DFQATT and CDR2 SNEGSKA come from the germline V gene (reference sequence). This CDR3 spans 14 amino acids. CDR3 nucleotide sequence: TGCAGTGCCTACGGACAGGGGGGTCGCACTGAAGCTTTCTTT. Amino acids: CSAYGQGGRTEAFF.

Remarks on this clonotype: With a much larger clone just one base away, this may be a read error. The chain combines TRBV27 with TRBJ1-1, with D tentatively TRBD1 (5 bases). V dropped 7 bases and J dropped 10 bases, with 19 bases sitting between them. The germline gives CDR1 MNHEY, CDR2 SMNVEV (reference sequence). This CDR3 has 13 amino acids. DNA for the CDR3: TGTGCCAGCACCTTGGGACCGGGTTGGCCAGCTTTCTTT. Protein product: CASTLGPGWPAFF.

This clonotype was seen more than once but under ten times. This chain uses TRBV9 with TRBJ2-7; possibly TRBD2 for D (5 bases). V lost 0 bases, J lost 1 base, and 35 bases lay in between. The CDR3 length is 23 residues. Germline V CDR1 and CDR2: SGDLS, YYNGEE. The DNA for the CDR3 is TGTGCCAGCAGCGTAGCTACGAGGAGTGAGGGTCTATATGCAGCCCCCGGGTCCTACGAGCAGTACTTC. Its protein is CASSVATRSEGLYAAPGSYEQYF.

This chain uses TRBV4-1 with TRBJ2-3; no clear D. Germline V lookup: CDR1 MGHRA, CDR2 YSYEKL. Trimming shortened V by 0 bases and J by 0 bases, and 13 bases separated the two germline ends. The CDR3 is 17 amino acids. CDR3 nucleotide sequence: TGCGCCAGCAGCCAAGATGCGGCAGCTACTAGCACAGATACGCAGTATTTT. Its translation is CASSQDAAATSTDTQYF.

This clonotype was seen repeatedly, ten times or more. The rearrangement links TRBV6-2 or TRBV6-3 to TRBJ1-2, with TRBD1 matching over 9 bases. This CDR3 is 17 amino acids long. Trimming cost V 0 bases and J 4 bases; bases outside gene matches: 9. Germline CDR1 and CDR2: MNHEY and SVGEGT. The CDR3 loop is CASSYSRTGAGGYGYTF. CDR3 coding DNA: TGTGCCAGCAGTTACTCGCGGACAGGGGCGGGTGGCTATGGCTACACCTTC.

This clonotype has just a few counts. The chain recombines TRBV6-6 with TRBJ1-2; a possible D gene is TRBD1 (6 bases). The length of the CDR3 is 14 residues. CDR1 is MNHNY and CDR2 is SVGAGI in the germline V gene (reference sequence). Trimming removed 2 bases at V and 8 bases at J, with 15 bases between. The CDR3 sequence is CASSYQDSHGGYTF. DNA of the CDR3: TGTGCCAGCAGTTACCAGGACAGCCATGGGGGCTACACCTTC.

The table lists this clonotype with many counts. The chain uses TRBV6-5 and TRBJ2-5, with 14 bases lining up with TRBD2. This CDR3 region has 17 residues. Germline trimming cut 0 bases from V and 5 bases from J; bases unmatched to any gene: 5. From germline, CDR1 is MNHEY and CDR2 SVGAGI. The CDR3 nucleotides read TGTGCCAGCAGTTACTCGGGACTAGCGGGAGTTGGGGAGACCCAGTACTTC. Amino acids: CASSYSGLAGVGETQYF.

This clonotype was seen a few times. The rearrangement joins TRBV25-1 to TRBJ1-1; tentative D call: TRBD1 (6 bases). The germline V gene encodes CDR1 MGHDK and CDR2 SYGVNS. The CDR3 totals 14 residues. V lost 4 bases and J lost 4, with 13 bases in between. In DNA, the CDR3 is TGTGCCAGCAGTGGCCCGAGAGGGGGCACTGAAGCTTTCTTT. Translated, it gives CASSGPRGGTEAFF.

This clonotype was counted only a few times. The chain links TRBV12-3 or TRBV12-4 to TRBJ2-4; D unresolved. The CDR3 length is 16 residues. The ends were cut back, 1 base at V and 0 bases at J, with 10 bases in the middle. For the CDR3, the DNA is TGTGCCAGCAGTTTAGTATTGACACTAGCCAAAAACATTCAGTACTTC. Translation gives CASSLVLTLAKNIQYF.

This clonotype was counted only a few times. The chain combines TRBV12-5 with TRBJ1-5; D not certain. There are 13 residues in the CDR3. Trimming cost V 2 bases and J 10 bases, with 12 bases left between them. Germline V gene sequence: CDR1 LGHNT, CDR2 FRNRAP. CDR3 region: CASGLRHTGPQHF. Written as DNA, the CDR3 is TGTGCTAGTGGTTTGCGGCATACGGGACCCCAGCATTTT.

The V gene is TRBV28, the J gene TRBJ1-5; D is possibly TRBD1 (6 bases). Germline CDR1 MDHEN, CDR2 SYDVKM. The CDR3 length is 14 residues. Trimming removed 3 bases at V and 6 bases at J, with 12 bases between. The CDR3 reads CASSFLQGSQPQHF. The CDR3 bases are TGTGCCAGCAGTTTTTTACAGGGAAGTCAGCCCCAGCATTTT.

J is TRBJ2-5 and V is TRBV2, with D perhaps TRBD1 (6 bases). V gave up 3 bases and J gave up 3 bases, with 14 bases separating them. The CDR3 is made up of 15 amino acids. The germline gives CDR1 SNHLY, CDR2 FYNNEI. The CDR3 protein is CASSDTTGIKETQYF. The DNA for the CDR3 is TGTGCCAGCAGTGACACCACAGGGATTAAAGAGACCCAGTACTTC.

The rearrangement joins TRBV29-1 to TRBJ2-2; no definite D call. This CDR3 has 11 amino acids. Germline values: CDR1 SQVTM, CDR2 ANQGSEA. Deletions cut 5 bases from V and 6 bases from J, with 7 bases between. CDR3 amino acids: CSVLLSGELFF. CDR3 bases: TGCAGCGTTCTGTTGTCCGGGGAGCTGTTTTTT.

Worth noting for this clonotype: This sequence may be a read error, since a much larger clone differs from it by one base. The genes are TRBV27 and TRBJ1-5, with D perhaps TRBD1 (5 bases). Trimming left V 4 bases short and J 3 bases short, with 13 bases between. The CDR3 totals 15 residues. The germline CDR1 and CDR2 sequences are MNHEY and SMNVEV (reference sequence). CDR3 nucleotides: TGTGCCAGCAGTTCCCTCGGGGCCCTCAATCAGCCCCAGCATTTT. The encoded protein is CASSSLGALNQPQHF.

The chain links TRBV29-1 to TRBJ2-3, with D maybe TRBD2 (6 bases). The V end lost 6 bases, the J end lost 6 bases, and 19 bases lay between the germline ends. The V gene's germline CDR1 is SQVTM and CDR2 ANQGSEA. This CDR3 is built from 14 residues. The CDR3 nucleotides are TGCAGCGTGGAGGGCTCGCGGGCGTATGATACGCAGTATTTT. It translates to CSVEGSRAYDTQYF.

This chain joins TRBV9 and TRBJ2-2, with D tentatively TRBD1 (7 bases). CDR1 and CDR2 from the germline V gene are SGDLS and YYNGEE. The CDR3 spans 15 residues. V lost 0 bases, J lost 6 bases, and 12 bases lay in between. CDR3 DNA sequence: TGTGCCAGCAGCGTAGAGGCCAGGGGGGCCGGGGAGCTGTTTTTT. Protein product: CASSVEARGAGELFF.

This clonotype occurred many times. CDR3 in amino acids: CASSKGASGNNEQFF. In nucleotides, the CDR3 is TGTGCCAGCAGCAAGGGAGCTAGCGGAAACAATGAGCAGTTCTTC. The chain employs TRBV7-2 and TRBJ2-1; TRBD2 agrees at 7 bases. This CDR3 contains 15 residues. Germline CDR1 is SGHTA and CDR2 is FQGNSA. Losses at the gene ends were 5 bases for V and 5 bases for J; bases not matched to a gene: 9.

This clonotype was picked up many times. The rearrangement joins TRBV7-9 to TRBJ1-5, with a tentative D call TRBD1 (5 bases). CDR3 length equals 13 residues. In germline, CDR1 is SEHNR, CDR2 FQNEAQ (reference sequence). The V gene lost 5 bases and the J gene lost 11 bases, with 16 bases spanning the gap. CDR3 in DNA: TGTGCCAGCAGCCGGGGGGACGAGAGGACCCAGCATTTT. It specifies CASSRGDERTQHF.

This clonotype was seen at least ten times. V and J are TRBV7-2 and TRBJ2-1, with unresolved D. CDR1 is SGHTA and CDR2 is FQGNSA in the germline V gene. CDR3 size: 13 residues. Trimming pared 3 bases from V and 7 bases from J, leaving 10 bases between. The CDR3 sequence is CASSLYSRNEQFF. DNA of the CDR3: TGTGCCAGCAGCTTGTACAGTAGAAATGAGCAGTTCTTC.

V is TRBV2 and J is TRBJ2-1, with D possibly being TRBD2 (5 bases). CDR1 and CDR2 (germline): SNHLY, FYNNEI. There are 16 residues in the CDR3. V was trimmed by 7 bases and J by 1 base, leaving 17 bases between them. The CDR3 is CASNQRLLKSYNEQFF. The CDR3 coding sequence is TGTGCCAGCAACCAGCGGCTCCTCAAGTCCTACAATGAGCAGTTCTTC.

This clonotype was counted only a few times. The rearrangement uses TRBV2 and TRBJ2-7; 10 nucleotides agree with TRBD2. The junction had 7 bases not matched to a gene; V was cut back by 0 bases and J by 5 bases. This CDR3 region has 16 residues. Germline V lookup: CDR1 SNHLY, CDR2 FYNNEI. The CDR3 reads CASSEALAGALDEQYF. In nucleotides, the CDR3 is TGTGCCAGCAGTGAAGCGCTAGCGGGAGCGTTGGACGAGCAGTACTTC.

The rearrangement joins TRBV4-1 to TRBJ2-2; no clear D. Looked up from germline, CDR1 is MGHRA and CDR2 is YSYEKL. The CDR3 runs to 14 residues. V shed 0 bases and J shed 8 bases, with 10 bases lying between them. The CDR3 DNA reads as TGCGCCAGCAGCCAAGAGGAGAAGGGTGGGGAGCTGTTTTTT. It yields the protein CASSQEEKGGELFF.

This clonotype was observed a handful of times. The rearrangement joins TRBV4-3 to TRBJ1-1; 7 bases match TRBD1. Trimming took 1 base from V and 1 from J; bases not matched to a gene: 3. The CDR3 extends over 15 amino acids. CDR1 LGHNA and CDR2 YSLEER come from the germline V gene. In nucleotides, the CDR3 is TGCGCCAGCAGCCAAGGTCACAGGGGGAACACTGAAGCTTTCTTT. Amino acids: CASSQGHRGNTEAFF.

For this clonotype: Sequence at one end of the junction differs from germline and may be a read error. The chain joins TRBV5-1 to TRBJ2-2, with D unresolved. Germline CDR1 reads SGHRS; CDR2 reads YFSETQ. CDR3 length: 13 residues. CDR3 region: CASSTPDTGELFF. CDR3 coding DNA: TGCGCTAGCAGCACCCCAGACACCGGGGAGCTGTTTTTT.

This clonotype was seen repeatedly, ten times or more. V is TRBV30 and J is TRBJ1-4; the D is unclear. Trimming pared 0 bases from V and 6 bases from J, leaving 5 bases between. There are 12 residues in the CDR3. CDR1 is GTSNPN and CDR2 is SVGIG in the germline V gene (reference sequence). CDR3 protein: CAWSVWDEKLFF. CDR3 bases: TGTGCCTGGAGTGTCTGGGATGAAAAACTGTTTTTT.